Presented here are 23 T cell receptor beta chains from one specimen sequenced in a study of OX40 agonist ivuxolimab in advanced cancers. Sequenced by immunoSEQ multiplex PCR; TCRdb stores in-frame clones only, minus some. Here the sample spans 45,000 to 55,000 clones, roughly 92% being singletons. This material consisted of CD4+ or CD8+ T cells sorted from blood, taken in a trial of the OX40 agonist ivuxolimab. The receptors stem from an adult with an advanced solid tumor such as melanoma, head and neck, liver or kidney cancer.

This chain uses TRBV11-2 with TRBJ2-7; 7 positions agree with TRBD2. Germline assignment: CDR1 SGHAT and CDR2 FQNNGV. The J segment lost 3 bases and the V segment lost 2 bases, leaving 4 bases of the junction unmatched. The CDR3 spans 14 residues. As DNA, the CDR3 is TGTGCCAGCAGCTTAACGCCTAGCGGCTACGAGCAGTACTTC. Translation: CASSLTPSGYEQYF.

The chain joins TRBV27 to TRBJ2-7, with D perhaps assigned TRBD1 or TRBD2 (6 bases each). Trimming took off 4 bases at V and 4 bases at J, with 11 bases between the two ends. The CDR3 runs 13 residues. Germline loops: CDR1 MNHEY, CDR2 SMNVEV (reference sequence). The CDR3 region is CASSWGAGYEQYF. CDR3 sequence (DNA): TGTGCCAGCAGTTGGGGGGCGGGGTACGAGCAGTACTTC.

For the CDR3, the DNA is TGTGCCATCAGTGAGGGGCTCGGCGAGCAGTTCTTC. This translates into CAISEGLGEQFF. The chain links TRBV10-3 to TRBJ2-1, with unresolved D. V was cut by 2 bases and J by 10 bases, with 9 bases left in between. The CDR3 spans 12 residues. CDR1 is ENHRY and CDR2 is SYGVKD in the germline V gene.

This chain connects TRBV30 to TRBJ2-7, with D perhaps TRBD2 (6 bases). Germline V CDR1 and CDR2: GTSNPN, SVGIG (reference sequence). CDR3 length: 11 residues. The ends were cut back, 5 bases at V and 3 bases at J, with 8 bases in the middle. In DNA form, the CDR3 reads TGTGCCTGGCGTAGCGGCTACGAGCAGTACTTC. Amino acids: CAWRSGYEQYF.

The chain employs TRBV29-1 and TRBJ2-7; a weak D match, TRBD2 (5 bases). This CDR3 region has 12 residues. V lost 1 base, J lost 6 bases, and 10 bases lay in between. Germline V CDR1 and CDR2: SQVTM, ANQGSEA. CDR3 loop: CSVEVRGPEQYF. DNA for the CDR3: TGCAGCGTTGAAGTAAGAGGGCCCGAGCAGTACTTC.

The chain links TRBV4-1 to TRBJ1-5, with D tentatively TRBD1 (6 bases). The CDR3 is 15 amino acids. Trimming stripped 5 bases from V and 3 bases from J, with 14 bases between. In germline, CDR1 is MGHRA, CDR2 YSYEKL. The CDR3 loop reads CASSSVSGANQPQHF. CDR3 nucleotides: TGCGCCAGCAGCTCAGTTTCGGGGGCCAATCAGCCCCAGCATTTT.

This chain links TRBV9 with TRBJ2-7; D gene ambiguous. Germline loops: CDR1 SGDLS, CDR2 YYNGEE. V gave up 4 bases and J gave up 5 bases, with 19 bases separating them. The CDR3 length is 15 residues. The CDR3 DNA reads as TGTGCCAGCAGCCCCACTGGCCAGGCCGGTAACGAGCAGTACTTC. This encodes CASSPTGQAGNEQYF.

The chain employs TRBV9 and TRBJ2-7, with a weak D call TRBD1 (6 bases). The germline CDR1 and CDR2 sequences are SGDLS and YYNGEE. The CDR3 has 11 amino acids. The V gene lost 3 bases and the J gene lost 5 bases, with 6 bases spanning the gap. CDR3 protein: CASSAGDEQYF. The DNA of the CDR3 is TGTGCCAGCAGCGCAGGGGACGAGCAGTACTTC.

The CDR3 bases are TGTGCCAGCCTGAGACTAGCGGGAGCTGGTGGGGCCAACGTCCTGACTTTC. Amino acid sequence: CASLRLAGAGGANVLTF. The J gene is TRBJ2-6, the V gene TRBV10-3, with 12 nucleotides matching TRBD2. V was pared by 10 bases and J by 3 bases, with 10 bases of the junction left unmatched. This CDR3 has 17 residues. Germline CDR1 reads ENHRY; CDR2 reads SYGVKD.

This chain uses TRBV4-1 with TRBJ1-3, with unresolved D. This CDR3 spans 15 amino acids. Trimming shortened V by 0 bases and J by 0 bases, and 6 bases separated the two germline ends. Germline values: CDR1 MGHRA, CDR2 YSYEKL. For the CDR3, the DNA is TGCGCCAGCAGCCAAGATCGAAACTCTGGAAACACCATATATTTT. It is translated as CASSQDRNSGNTIYF.

The chain has TRBV18 and TRBJ2-7; possible D gene TRBD2, 5 bases. This CDR3 spans 12 amino acids. The germline gives CDR1 KGHSH, CDR2 LQKENI. The V end lost 3 bases, the J end lost 4 bases, and 7 bases lay between the germline ends. Here the CDR3 reads CASSPRRYEQYF. The CDR3 bases are TGTGCCAGCTCACCTAGGAGGTACGAGCAGTACTTC.

The V and J genes are TRBV7-3 and TRBJ1-3; D is uncertain. V dropped 5 bases and J dropped 0 bases, with 11 bases sitting between them. The V gene's germline CDR1 is SGHTA and CDR2 FQGTGA. CDR3 length equals 15 residues. In DNA form, the CDR3 reads TGTGCCAGCAGCGTCGGACGGAACTCTGGAAACACCATATATTTT. Residues: CASSVGRNSGNTIYF.

The CDR3 region is CASSSIGEQFF. The DNA of the CDR3 is TGTGCCAGCAGCTCGATCGGGGAGCAGTTCTTC. The rearrangement joins TRBV7-9 to TRBJ2-1; D gene unclear. The CDR3 length is 11 residues. The germline CDR1 and CDR2 sequences are SEHNR and FQNEAQ (reference sequence). Trimming removed 4 bases from V and 10 bases from J, with 8 bases in between. The whole variable domain, remainder taken from reference TRBV7-9 and TRBJ2-1, is DTGVSQNPRHKITKRGQNVTFRCDPISEHNRLYWYRQTLGQGPEFLTYFQNEAQLEKSRLLSDRFSAERPKGSFSTLEIQRTEQGDSAMYLCASSSIGEQFFGPGTRLTVL.

A remark on this clone: Other nucleotide sequences in the sample specify the same CDR3. The J gene is TRBJ2-1, the V gene TRBV27; D gene ambiguous. The CDR3 is 15 residues long. Looked up from germline, CDR1 is MNHEY and CDR2 is SMNVEV (reference sequence). V lost 2 bases and J lost 0, with 8 bases in between. In nucleotides, the CDR3 is TGTGCCAGCAGTTTAGGCGGAAGCTCCTACAATGAGCAGTTCTTC. Protein sequence: CASSLGGSSYNEQFF.

A single count supports this clone. One end of the junction does not line up with germline, which may come from a read error. The chain couples TRBV2 to TRBJ2-7; a weak D match, TRBD2 (5 bases). The CDR3 is made up of 14 amino acids. CDR1 is SNHLY, CDR2 FYNNEI, per germline. The CDR3 is CASREGPGIYEQYF. The CDR3 nucleotides read TGTGCCAGCAGAGAAGGGCCCGGGATTTACGAGCAGTACTTC.

By sample fraction, this clone is large. The chain joins TRBV28 to TRBJ2-7; 9 nucleotides match TRBD1. Losses at the gene ends were 4 bases for V and 2 bases for J; bases not matched to a gene: 6. The germline CDR1 and CDR2 sequences are MDHEN and SYDVKM. The CDR3 sequence is 15 residues long. The CDR3 protein is CASSSPWTGAYEQYF. CDR3 sequence (DNA): TGTGCCAGCAGTTCACCCTGGACAGGGGCCTACGAGCAGTACTTC.

This chain joins TRBV5-8 and TRBJ2-5; 14 bases map to TRBD2. J gave up 4 bases and V 2 bases, and 13 bases lay outside the gene matches. The germline V gene has CDR1 SGHTS and CDR2 YDEGEE. CDR3 length equals 19 residues. The CDR3 nucleotides read TGTGCCAGCAGCTTTAGCCCAAACGCGGGGACTAGCGGGAGAGAGACCCAGTACTTC. As protein: CASSFSPNAGTSGRETQYF.

The J gene is TRBJ2-3, the V gene TRBV29-1; 10 nucleotides align to TRBD1. CDR1 is SQVTM and CDR2 is ANQGSEA in the germline V gene. The CDR3 runs 14 residues. V lost 3 bases, J lost 6 bases, and 6 bases stayed unmatched. CDR3 sequence reads: CSVDGQGVIDTQYF. CDR3 nucleotide sequence: TGCAGCGTTGACGGACAGGGGGTAATTGATACGCAGTATTTT.

This chain connects TRBV5-1 to TRBJ2-1; 7 bases match TRBD1. The CDR3 totals 15 residues. Germline CDR1 is SGHRS and CDR2 is YFSETQ. With V trimmed by 2 bases and J by 0 bases, 2 bases remained unmatched. The CDR3 sequence: CASSLQGTSYNEQFF. DNA of the CDR3: TGCGCCAGCAGCTTACAGGGGACCTCCTACAATGAGCAGTTCTTC.

This chain links TRBV11-2 with TRBJ1-1, with 7 bases matching TRBD1. Trimming removed 5 bases from V and 5 bases from J; junction bases left unmatched: 8. Germline CDR1 reads SGHAT; CDR2 reads FQNNGV. The CDR3 runs to 14 residues. CDR3: CASSPHLTGTEAFF. CDR3 DNA sequence: TGTGCCAGCAGCCCCCATCTGACAGGGACTGAAGCTTTCTTT.

The CDR3 sequence: CASSLSSRDEQYF. CDR3 in DNA: TGTGCCAGCAGCTTAAGTTCCAGGGACGAGCAGTACTTC. The J gene is TRBJ2-5, the V gene TRBV7-6, with D maybe TRBD1 (5 bases). The J call could be wrong; TRBJ2-7 is a better fit for the DNA end. Germline V gene lookup returns CDR1 SGHVS and CDR2 FNYEAQ. The CDR3 length is 13 residues.

This chain uses TRBV5-1 with TRBJ1-1; D is possibly TRBD1 (6 bases). Germline lookup yields CDR1 SGHRS and CDR2 YFSETQ. V was shortened by 2 bases and J by 4 bases, with 12 bases between the two germline ends. The length of the CDR3 is 14 residues. CDR3 DNA sequence: TGCGCCAGCAGCTTAGAGGGGGACCGCACTGAAGCTTTCTTT. Translating it yields CASSLEGDRTEAFF.

The V gene is TRBV5-4, the J gene TRBJ1-1; the match to TRBD1 covers 9 bases. J lost 10 bases, V lost 4 bases, and 8 bases had no gene match. This CDR3 spans 13 amino acids. The germline V gene encodes CDR1 SGHNT and CDR2 YYREEE (reference sequence). The CDR3 spells CASSAPGQGVAFF. CDR3 sequence (DNA): TGTGCCAGCAGCGCGCCGGGACAGGGTGTAGCTTTCTTT.